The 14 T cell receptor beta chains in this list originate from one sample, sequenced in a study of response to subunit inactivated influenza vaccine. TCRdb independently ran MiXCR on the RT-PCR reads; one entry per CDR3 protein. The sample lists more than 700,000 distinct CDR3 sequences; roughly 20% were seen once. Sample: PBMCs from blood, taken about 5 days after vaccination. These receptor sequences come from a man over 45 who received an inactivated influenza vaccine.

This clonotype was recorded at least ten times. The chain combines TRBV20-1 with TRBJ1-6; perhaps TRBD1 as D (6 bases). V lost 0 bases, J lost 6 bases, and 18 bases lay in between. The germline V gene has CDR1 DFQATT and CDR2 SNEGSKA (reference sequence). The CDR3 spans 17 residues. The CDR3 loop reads CSARDLQGLSLNSPLHF. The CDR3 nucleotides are TGCAGTGCTAGAGATCTACAGGGACTATCTCTTAATTCACCCCTCCACTTT.

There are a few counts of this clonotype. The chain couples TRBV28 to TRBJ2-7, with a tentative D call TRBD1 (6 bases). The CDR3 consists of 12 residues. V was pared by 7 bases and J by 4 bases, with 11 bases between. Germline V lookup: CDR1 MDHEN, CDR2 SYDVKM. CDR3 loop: CASTTRGYEQYF. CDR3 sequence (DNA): TGTGCCAGCACCACCAGGGGATACGAGCAGTACTTC.

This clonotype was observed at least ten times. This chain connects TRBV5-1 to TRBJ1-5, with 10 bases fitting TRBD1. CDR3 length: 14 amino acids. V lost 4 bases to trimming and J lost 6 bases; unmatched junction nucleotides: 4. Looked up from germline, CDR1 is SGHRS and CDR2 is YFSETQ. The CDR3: CASSTGQGGQPQHF. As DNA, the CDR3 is TGCGCCAGCAGCACCGGACAGGGGGGTCAGCCCCAGCATTTT.

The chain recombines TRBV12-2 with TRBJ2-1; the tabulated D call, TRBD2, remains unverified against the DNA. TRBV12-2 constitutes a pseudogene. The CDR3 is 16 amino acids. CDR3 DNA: TGTGCAAGTCGCTTCGAACTAGCGGGGGGGCCCTATGAGCAGTTCTTC. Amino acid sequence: CASRFELAGGPYEQFF.

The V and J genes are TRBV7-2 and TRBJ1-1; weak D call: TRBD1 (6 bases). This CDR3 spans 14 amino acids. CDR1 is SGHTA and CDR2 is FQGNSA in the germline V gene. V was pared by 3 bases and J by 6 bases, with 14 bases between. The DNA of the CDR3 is TGTGCCAGCAGCTTGACAGGCCTAGGGGCTGAAGCTTTCTTT. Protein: CASSLTGLGAEAFF.

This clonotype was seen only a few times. The CDR3 here is CSVPGIGTDTQYF. The CDR3 nucleotides read TGCAGTGTACCCGGGATCGGCACAGATACGCAGTATTTT. The chain recombines TRBV20-1 with TRBJ2-3; D is perhaps TRBD2 (5 bases). The germline V and J ends were trimmed by 7 bases and 1 base, with 12 bases remaining between them. The CDR3 sequence is 13 residues long. Germline V CDR1 and CDR2: DFQATT, SNEGSKA (reference sequence).

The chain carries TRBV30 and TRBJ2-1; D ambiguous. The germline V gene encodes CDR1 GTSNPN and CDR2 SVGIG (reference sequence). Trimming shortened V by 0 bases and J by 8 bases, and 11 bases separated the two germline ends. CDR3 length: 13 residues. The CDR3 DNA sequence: TGTGCCTGGAGTGTTAGATCGTCGGATGAGCAGTTCTTC. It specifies CAWSVRSSDEQFF.

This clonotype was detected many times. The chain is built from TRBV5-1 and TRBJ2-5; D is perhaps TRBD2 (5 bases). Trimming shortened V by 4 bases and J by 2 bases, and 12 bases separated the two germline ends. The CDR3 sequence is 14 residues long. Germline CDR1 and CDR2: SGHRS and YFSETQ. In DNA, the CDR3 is TGCGCCAGCAGCAGAGGTAGCGAACAAGAGACCCAGTACTTC. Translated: CASSRGSEQETQYF.

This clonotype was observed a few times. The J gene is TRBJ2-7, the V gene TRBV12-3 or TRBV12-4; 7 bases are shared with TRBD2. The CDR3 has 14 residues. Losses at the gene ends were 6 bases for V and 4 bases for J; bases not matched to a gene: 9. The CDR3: CASSWGGLGYEQYF. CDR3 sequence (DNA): TGTGCCAGCAGCTGGGGGGGATTAGGGTACGAGCAGTACTTC.

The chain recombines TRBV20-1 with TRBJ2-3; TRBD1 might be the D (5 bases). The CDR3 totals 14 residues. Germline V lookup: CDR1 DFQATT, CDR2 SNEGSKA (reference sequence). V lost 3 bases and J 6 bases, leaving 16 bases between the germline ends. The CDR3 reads CSASRARGVDTQYF. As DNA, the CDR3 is TGCAGTGCTAGTCGGGCAAGGGGTGTGGATACGCAGTATTTT.

CDR3 amino acids: CSANRGSSYNEQFF. As DNA, the CDR3 is TGCAGTGCCAACAGGGGTAGCTCCTACAATGAGCAGTTCTTC. The chain couples TRBV20-1 to TRBJ2-1, with 7 bases matching TRBD1. After removal of 6 bases from V and 0 bases from J, the junction contained 5 bases not matched to a gene. CDR1 DFQATT and CDR2 SNEGSKA come from the germline V gene (reference sequence). This CDR3 spans 14 amino acids.

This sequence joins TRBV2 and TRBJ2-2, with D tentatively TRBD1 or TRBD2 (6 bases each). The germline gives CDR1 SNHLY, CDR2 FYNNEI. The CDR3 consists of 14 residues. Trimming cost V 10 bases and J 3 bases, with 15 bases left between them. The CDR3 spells CANSGGQHTGELFF. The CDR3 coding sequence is TGTGCCAACTCCGGGGGACAACACACCGGGGAGCTGTTTTTT.

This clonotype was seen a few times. CDR3 nucleotide sequence: TGTGCCAGCTCAGTCCTGGGAGTGGGACTTCATGAGCAGTTCTTC. Encoded protein: CASSVLGVGLHEQFF. The genes are TRBV18 and TRBJ2-1; a possible D gene is TRBD2 (6 bases). The CDR3 runs 15 residues. V was clipped by 5 bases and J by 8 bases, with 19 bases between them. Germline assignment: CDR1 KGHSH and CDR2 LQKENI.

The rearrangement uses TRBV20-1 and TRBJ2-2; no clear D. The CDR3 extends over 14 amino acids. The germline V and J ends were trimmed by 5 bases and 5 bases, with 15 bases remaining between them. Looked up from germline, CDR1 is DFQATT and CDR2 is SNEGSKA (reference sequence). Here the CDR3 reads CSASSPFATGELFF. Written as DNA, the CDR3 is TGCAGTGCTTCCTCCCCGTTTGCGACCGGGGAGCTGTTTTTT.